This T cell receptor beta chain was recorded in a study of blood T cell repertoires in COVID-19. Sequencing was performed with immunoSEQ multiplex PCR; in TCRdb, only in-frame clones are kept and a portion is missing. The data contain over 200,000 clones, approximately 83% of them singletons. Trimming cost V 5 bases and J 4 bases, with 9 bases left between them. Germline CDR1 and CDR2: SGHNT and YENEEA. CDR3 length equals 13 residues. This TCR came from a woman between 50 and 59 years old who had recovered from COVID-19. This chain connects TRBV11-3 to TRBJ1-3; D is unclear. Sequenced: PBMCs or T cells enriched from blood (not recorded which). The CDR3 coding sequence is TGTGCCAGCAGCCCAAGTAGAGGAAACACCATATATTTT. Its translation is CASSPSRGNTIYF. Variable domain in full (rest from reference TRBV11-3 and TRBJ1-3): EAGVVQSPRYKIIEKKQPVAFWCNPISGHNTLYWYLQNLGQGPELLIRYENEEAVDDSQLPKDRFSAERLKGVDSTLKIQPAELGDSAVYLCASSPSRGNTIYFGEGSWLTVV.